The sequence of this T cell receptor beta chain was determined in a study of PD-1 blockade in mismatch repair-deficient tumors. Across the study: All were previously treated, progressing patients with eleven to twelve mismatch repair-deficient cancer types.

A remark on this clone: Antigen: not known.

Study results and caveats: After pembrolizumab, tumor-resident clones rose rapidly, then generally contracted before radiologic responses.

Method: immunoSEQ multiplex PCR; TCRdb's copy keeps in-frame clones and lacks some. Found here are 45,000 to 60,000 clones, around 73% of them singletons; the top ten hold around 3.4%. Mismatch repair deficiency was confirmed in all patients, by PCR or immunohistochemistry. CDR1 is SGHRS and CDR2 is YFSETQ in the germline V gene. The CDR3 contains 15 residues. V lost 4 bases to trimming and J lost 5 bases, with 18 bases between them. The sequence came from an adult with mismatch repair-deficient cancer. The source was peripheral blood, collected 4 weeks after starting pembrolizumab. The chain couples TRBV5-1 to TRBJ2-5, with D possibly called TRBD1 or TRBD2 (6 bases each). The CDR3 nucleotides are TGCGCCAGCAGCCCCCAAGGGGGGCTAGTGGAGACCCAGTACTTC. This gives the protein CASSPQGGLVETQYF.